Listed below are T cell receptor beta chains from one sample, sequenced in a study of response to subunit inactivated influenza vaccine. TCRdb processed the RT-PCR reads anew with MiXCR; each CDR3 protein has one entry. The data contain 450,000 to 600,000 distinct CDR3 sequences, 16% of them singletons. The starting material was CD4+ T cells sorted from PBMCs, obtained around 25 months after vaccination. All receptors come from a man aged 50 to 69 who received an inactivated influenza vaccine. CDR3s include the opening cysteine and the closing phenylalanine or tryptophan. Each record gives: CDR3 DNA, CDR3 protein, clone size, CDR3 length, V gene, J gene, D gene. A D gene is named only where the DNA matches it firmly. Clone size is shown for a subset of rows, as once, few, many or a class of expanded clone.

CDR3nt: TGTGCCAGCAGCTTGGTCGGTCAGACGGAAGCTTTCTTT
CDR3aa: CASSLVGQTEAFF
abundance: few
len: 13
v_gene: TRBV5-5
j_gene: TRBJ1-1
d_gene: -

CDR3nt: TGTGCCAGCAGCTTAGCGCGGGGGGGCTATGGCTACACCTTC
CDR3aa: CASSLARGGYGYTF
abundance: many
len: 14
v_gene: TRBV7-2
j_gene: TRBJ1-2
d_gene: -

CDR3nt: TGTGCCAGCAGCCGCCCGGGACAGGGGGCCTATGAGCAGTTCTTC
CDR3aa: CASSRPGQGAYEQFF
abundance: many
len: 15
v_gene: TRBV11-2
j_gene: TRBJ2-1
d_gene: TRBD1

CDR3nt: TGTGCCAGCAGTTGGGACAGGGGGTGGCAAGAGACCCAGTACTTC
CDR3aa: CASSWDRGWQETQYF
abundance: few
len: 15
v_gene: TRBV6-5
j_gene: TRBJ2-5
d_gene: TRBD1

CDR3nt: TGTGCCAGCAGCCAAGCCGGCAGGGTCAATGAGCAGTTCTTC
CDR3aa: CASSQAGRVNEQFF
abundance: many
len: 14
v_gene: TRBV3-1
j_gene: TRBJ2-1
d_gene: -

CDR3nt: TGTGCCAGCAGCTTAAATGGGCAGGGCTCCTACAATGAGCAGTTCTTC
CDR3aa: CASSLNGQGSYNEQFF
abundance: many
len: 16
v_gene: TRBV7-9
j_gene: TRBJ2-1
d_gene: -

CDR3nt: TGTGCCAGCAGTTTTCGGACTAGTGAAGAGACCCAGTACTTC
CDR3aa: CASSFRTSEETQYF
abundance: -
len: 14
v_gene: TRBV12-3/TRBV12-4
j_gene: TRBJ2-5
d_gene: TRBD2

CDR3nt: TGCAGCGTTGAAGATCAACAGACCCCTCAGTTCTTC
CDR3aa: CSVEDQQTPQFF
abundance: few
len: 12
v_gene: TRBV29-1
j_gene: TRBJ2-1
d_gene: -

CDR3nt: TGTGCCAGCAGTTTAGGCCCTCCCTACAATGAGCAGTTCTTC
CDR3aa: CASSLGPPYNEQFF
abundance: few
len: 14
v_gene: TRBV28
j_gene: TRBJ2-1
d_gene: -

CDR3nt: TGCAGCGGGGCGGGAACTAGCACAGATACGCAGTATTTT
CDR3aa: CSGAGTSTDTQYF
abundance: -
len: 13
v_gene: TRBV29-1
j_gene: TRBJ2-3
d_gene: -

CDR3nt: TGCAGTGCTAGAGTCTCTGTGCGGGAAGTCCTCCACTTT
CDR3aa: CSARVSVREVLHF
abundance: few
len: 13
v_gene: TRBV20-1
j_gene: TRBJ1-6
d_gene: -

CDR3nt: TGTGCCAGCAGTTACCCGGGCGGTCAGGGGGCGAGAGAGCAGTACTTC
CDR3aa: CASSYPGGQGAREQYF
abundance: few
len: 16
v_gene: TRBV6-5
j_gene: TRBJ2-7
d_gene: TRBD1

CDR3nt: TGTGCCAGCTCACGGGCTAGCGAAAACAATGAGCAGTTCTTC
CDR3aa: CASSRASENNEQFF
abundance: -
len: 14
v_gene: TRBV18
j_gene: TRBJ2-1
d_gene: -

CDR3nt: TGTGCCAGCAGTGTTTTAGGGAGCAATGAAAAACTGTTTTTT
CDR3aa: CASSVLGSNEKLFF
abundance: few
len: 14
v_gene: TRBV2
j_gene: TRBJ1-4
d_gene: -

CDR3nt: TGCGCCAGCAGCTTTGGGAACCGGGACGGGCAGTTCTTC
CDR3aa: CASSFGNRDGQFF
abundance: few
len: 13
v_gene: TRBV5-1
j_gene: TRBJ2-1
d_gene: -

CDR3nt: TGCAGTGCTAGTCCCCGGACAGGGAGGCCCGGGGAGCTGTTTTTT
CDR3aa: CSASPRTGRPGELFF
abundance: -
len: 15
v_gene: TRBV20-1
j_gene: TRBJ2-2
d_gene: TRBD1

CDR3nt: TGTGCCAGCAGTTTTTGGCAGGGAAGGACCGGGGAGCTGTTTTTT
CDR3aa: CASSFWQGRTGELFF
abundance: -
len: 15
v_gene: TRBV12-3/TRBV12-4
j_gene: TRBJ2-2
d_gene: -

CDR3nt: TGTGCCAGCAGCCCGGCCCCGGGACAGGGGGCCCATGGCTACACCTTC
CDR3aa: CASSPAPGQGAHGYTF
abundance: -
len: 16
v_gene: TRBV12-3/TRBV12-4
j_gene: TRBJ1-2
d_gene: TRBD1

CDR3nt: TGCAGTGCTAGAGCTCGGACACGCGGGCGCAATGAGCAGTTCTTC
CDR3aa: CSARARTRGRNEQFF
abundance: -
len: 15
v_gene: TRBV20-1
j_gene: TRBJ2-1
d_gene: -

CDR3nt: TGTGCCAGCAGCTCTCGGACAGGGAACCATCAAGAGACCCAGTACTTC
CDR3aa: CASSSRTGNHQETQYF
abundance: -
len: 16
v_gene: TRBV2
j_gene: TRBJ2-5
d_gene: TRBD1

CDR3nt: TGTGCCAGCAGCCAGATGTCTGGGGATACGCAGTATTTT
CDR3aa: CASSQMSGDTQYF
abundance: -
len: 13
v_gene: TRBV9
j_gene: TRBJ2-3
d_gene: -

CDR3nt: TGTGCCAGCAGCGAGGACATTAAAGAGACCCAGTACTTC
CDR3aa: CASSEDIKETQYF
abundance: few
len: 13
v_gene: TRBV9
j_gene: TRBJ2-5
d_gene: -

CDR3nt: TGCAGCACCGACTGGGTATACACAGATACGCAGTATTTT
CDR3aa: CSTDWVYTDTQYF
abundance: -
len: 13
v_gene: TRBV29-1
j_gene: TRBJ2-3
d_gene: -

CDR3nt: TGCAGCGTTGAGGGACTAGCGGGCTTTCAAGAGACCCAGTACTTC
CDR3aa: CSVEGLAGFQETQYF
abundance: -
len: 15
v_gene: TRBV29-1
j_gene: TRBJ2-5
d_gene: TRBD2

CDR3nt: TGTGCCAGCAGTCAGAGCCAGGAGGGAACTGAAGCTTTCTTT
CDR3aa: CASSQSQEGTEAFF
abundance: few
len: 14
v_gene: TRBV2
j_gene: TRBJ1-1
d_gene: -

CDR3nt: TGTGCCAGCAGTCTCCCCGGGGGGGTAAAGCCCCAGCATTTT
CDR3aa: CASSLPGGVKPQHF
abundance: few
len: 14
v_gene: TRBV28
j_gene: TRBJ1-5
d_gene: -

CDR3nt: TGTGCCAGCAGGACAGGGAGCGAAAAACTGTTTTTT
CDR3aa: CASRTGSEKLFF
abundance: few
len: 12
v_gene: TRBV12-3/TRBV12-4
j_gene: TRBJ1-4
d_gene: TRBD1

CDR3nt: TGCAGTGCCGCGAGGGGGACATTGAACACTGAAGCTTTCTTT
CDR3aa: CSAARGTLNTEAFF
abundance: -
len: 14
v_gene: TRBV20-1
j_gene: TRBJ1-1
d_gene: -

CDR3nt: TGTGCCAGCAGCGTAGTGGGACTAAGGGATACGCAGTATTTT
CDR3aa: CASSVVGLRDTQYF
abundance: few
len: 14
v_gene: TRBV9
j_gene: TRBJ2-3
d_gene: TRBD2

CDR3nt: TGCAGTGCCAGTTATTTCCAGGGGGCCTACAATGAGCAGTTCTTC
CDR3aa: CSASYFQGAYNEQFF
abundance: -
len: 15
v_gene: TRBV20-1
j_gene: TRBJ2-1
d_gene: TRBD1

CDR3nt: TGCGCCAGCAAATCTCAGGGTGTGGCAGAAGAGACCCAGTACTTC
CDR3aa: CASKSQGVAEETQYF
abundance: few
len: 15
v_gene: TRBV5-1
j_gene: TRBJ2-5
d_gene: -

CDR3nt: TGTGCCAGCAGCCGGGCGAGGGGGCCGCCGTTCTTC
CDR3aa: CASSRARGPPFF
abundance: -
len: 12
v_gene: TRBV5-6
j_gene: TRBJ2-1
d_gene: TRBD1

CDR3nt: TGTGCCAGCAGTTCCCGTATCCAGCGGGGGGGGAGGTATGAGCAGTTCTTC
CDR3aa: CASSSRIQRGGRYEQFF
abundance: few
len: 17
v_gene: TRBV12-3/TRBV12-4
j_gene: TRBJ2-1
d_gene: TRBD2

CDR3nt: TGCAGTGCTAGTCCCATCTACAATGAGCAGTTCTTC
CDR3aa: CSASPIYNEQFF
abundance: few
len: 12
v_gene: TRBV20-1
j_gene: TRBJ2-1
d_gene: -

CDR3nt: TGTGCCATCAGTGAACAGAATTCACCCCTCCACTTT
CDR3aa: CAISEQNSPLHF
abundance: -
len: 12
v_gene: TRBV10-3
j_gene: TRBJ1-6
d_gene: -

CDR3nt: TGTGCCAGCTCGGTAACTAGCCCAGAGACCCAGTACTTC
CDR3aa: CASSVTSPETQYF
abundance: once
len: 13
v_gene: TRBV6-1
j_gene: TRBJ2-5
d_gene: -

CDR3nt: TGTGCCAGCAGCGCTCAGGGACAGGGGTCCAATCAGCCCCAGCATTTT
CDR3aa: CASSAQGQGSNQPQHF
abundance: few
len: 16
v_gene: TRBV7-9
j_gene: TRBJ1-5
d_gene: TRBD1

CDR3nt: TGTGCCAGCAGCCCAAGTTTATTAGGGGAGACCCAGTACTTC
CDR3aa: CASSPSLLGETQYF
abundance: many
len: 14
v_gene: TRBV7-2
j_gene: TRBJ2-5
d_gene: -

CDR3nt: TGTGCCAGCAGCCACGGGACGGGACAGGGGAATGAAAAACTGTTTTTT
CDR3aa: CASSHGTGQGNEKLFF
abundance: few
len: 16
v_gene: TRBV3-1
j_gene: TRBJ1-4
d_gene: TRBD1

CDR3nt: TGTGCCAGCACTTCTATGATTGAGCAGTTCTTC
CDR3aa: CASTSMIEQFF
abundance: -
len: 11
v_gene: TRBV7-9
j_gene: TRBJ2-1
d_gene: -

CDR3nt: TGCGCCAGCAGCTCCGGACAGGCCCTTTTATCAGATACGCAGTATTTT
CDR3aa: CASSSGQALLSDTQYF
abundance: few
len: 16
v_gene: TRBV5-1
j_gene: TRBJ2-3
d_gene: TRBD1

CDR3nt: TGTGCCAGCAGTCCCCCACCAAGGACCGGGGAGCTGTTTTTT
CDR3aa: CASSPPPRTGELFF
abundance: -
len: 14
v_gene: TRBV28
j_gene: TRBJ2-2
d_gene: -

CDR3nt: TGCGCCAGCAGCTTACAGGGGAATCGTGAAAAACTGTTTTTT
CDR3aa: CASSLQGNREKLFF
abundance: few
len: 14
v_gene: TRBV5-1
j_gene: TRBJ1-4
d_gene: TRBD1

CDR3nt: TGCGCCAGCAGCTTACCGGGCCAAAAAAGGGCTTTCTTT
CDR3aa: CASSLPGQKRAFF
abundance: few
len: 13
v_gene: TRBV5-1
j_gene: TRBJ1-1
d_gene: -

CDR3nt: TGTGCCAGCAGCCAGGGGGTTCCAGGTGAAGCTTTCTTT
CDR3aa: CASSQGVPGEAFF
abundance: -
len: 13
v_gene: TRBV3-1
j_gene: TRBJ1-1
d_gene: -